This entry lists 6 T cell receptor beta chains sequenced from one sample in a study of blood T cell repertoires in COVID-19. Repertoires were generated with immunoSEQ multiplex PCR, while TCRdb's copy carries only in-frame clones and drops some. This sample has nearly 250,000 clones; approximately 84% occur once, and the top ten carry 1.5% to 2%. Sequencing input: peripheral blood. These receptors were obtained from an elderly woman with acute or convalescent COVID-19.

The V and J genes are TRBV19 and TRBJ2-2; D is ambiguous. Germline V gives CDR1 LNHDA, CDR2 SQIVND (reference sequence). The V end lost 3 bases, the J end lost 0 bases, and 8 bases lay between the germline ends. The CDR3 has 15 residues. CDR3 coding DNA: TGTGCCAGTAGTATCTCCCCTACGAACACCGGGGAGCTGTTTTTT. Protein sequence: CASSISPTNTGELFF.

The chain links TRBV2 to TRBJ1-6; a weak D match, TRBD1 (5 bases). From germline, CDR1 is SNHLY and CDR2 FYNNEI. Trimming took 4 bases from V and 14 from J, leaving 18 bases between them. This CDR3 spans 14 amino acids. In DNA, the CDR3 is TGTGCCAGCAGTGGGGGGGGACCCGACGAGACCCTCCACTTT. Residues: CASSGGGPDETLHF.

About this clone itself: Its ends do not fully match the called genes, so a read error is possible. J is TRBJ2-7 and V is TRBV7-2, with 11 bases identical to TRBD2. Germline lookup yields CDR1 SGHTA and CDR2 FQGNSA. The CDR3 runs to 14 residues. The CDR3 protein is CASSSRVVAGGLSF. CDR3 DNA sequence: TGTGCCAGCAGCTCGAGGGTGGTAGCGGGAGGGCTGTCCTTC.

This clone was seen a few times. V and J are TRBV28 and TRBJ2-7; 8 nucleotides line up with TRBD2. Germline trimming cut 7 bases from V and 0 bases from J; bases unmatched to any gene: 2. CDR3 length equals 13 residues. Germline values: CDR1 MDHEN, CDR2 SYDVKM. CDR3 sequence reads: CASKLADSYEQYF. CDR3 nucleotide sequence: TGTGCCAGCAAACTAGCGGACTCCTACGAGCAGTACTTC.

The CDR3 protein is CASGVSGDVGQFF. In DNA form, the CDR3 reads TGTGCCAGTGGTGTTAGCGGGGATGTGGGGCAGTTCTTC. This sequence joins TRBV2 and TRBJ2-1, with 8 bases matching TRBD2. Germline-derived CDR1 and CDR2 are SNHLY and FYNNEI. With 9 bases clipped from V and 12 bases from J, the junction kept 13 bases outside the gene matches. The CDR3 sequence is 13 residues long.

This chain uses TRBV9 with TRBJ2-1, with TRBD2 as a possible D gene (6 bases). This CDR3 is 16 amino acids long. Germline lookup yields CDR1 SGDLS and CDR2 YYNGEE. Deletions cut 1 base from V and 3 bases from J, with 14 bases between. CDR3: CASSVHGGMVYNEQFF. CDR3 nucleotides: TGTGCCAGCAGCGTACACGGCGGGATGGTCTACAATGAGCAGTTCTTC.